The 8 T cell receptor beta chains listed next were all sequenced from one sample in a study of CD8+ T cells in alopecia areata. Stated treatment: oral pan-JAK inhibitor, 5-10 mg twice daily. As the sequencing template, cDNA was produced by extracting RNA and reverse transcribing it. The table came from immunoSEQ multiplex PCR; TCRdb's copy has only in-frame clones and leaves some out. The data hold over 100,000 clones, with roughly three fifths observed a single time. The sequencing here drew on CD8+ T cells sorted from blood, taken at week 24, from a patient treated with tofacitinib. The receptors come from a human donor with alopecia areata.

CDR3 loop: CASSITGNLRTEAFF. The CDR3 DNA is TGTGCCAGTAGTATAACAGGGAATTTGAGAACTGAAGCTTTCTTT. V is TRBV19 and J is TRBJ1-1; D possibly corresponds to TRBD1 (6 bases). V was cut by 2 bases and J by 5 bases, with 15 bases left in between. Germline V CDR1 and CDR2: LNHDA, SQIVND (reference sequence). The CDR3 covers 15 residues.

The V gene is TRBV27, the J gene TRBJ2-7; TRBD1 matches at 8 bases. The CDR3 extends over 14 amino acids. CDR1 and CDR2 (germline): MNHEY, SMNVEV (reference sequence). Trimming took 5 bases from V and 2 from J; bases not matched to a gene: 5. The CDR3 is CASSPRTGTYEQYF. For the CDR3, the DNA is TGTGCCAGCAGTCCCAGGACAGGGACCTACGAGCAGTACTTC.

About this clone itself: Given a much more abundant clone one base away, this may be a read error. The chain's CDR3 is CASGTSRTGELFF. CDR3 nucleotide sequence: TGTGCCAGCGGTACTAGTCGCACCGGGGAGCTGTTTTTT. V and J are TRBV6-4 and TRBJ2-2; D is perhaps TRBD2 (5 bases). Germline V gene lookup returns CDR1 MRHNA and CDR2 SNTAGT. The CDR3 is 13 residues long. Trimming took 8 bases from V and 4 from J, leaving 11 bases between them.

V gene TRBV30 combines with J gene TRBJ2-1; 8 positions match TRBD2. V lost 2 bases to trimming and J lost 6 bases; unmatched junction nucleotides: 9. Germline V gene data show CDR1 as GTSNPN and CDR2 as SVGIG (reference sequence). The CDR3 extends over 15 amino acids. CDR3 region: CAWSPLAGLGNEQFF. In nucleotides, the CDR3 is TGTGCCTGGAGTCCCCTAGCGGGCCTAGGCAATGAGCAGTTCTTC.

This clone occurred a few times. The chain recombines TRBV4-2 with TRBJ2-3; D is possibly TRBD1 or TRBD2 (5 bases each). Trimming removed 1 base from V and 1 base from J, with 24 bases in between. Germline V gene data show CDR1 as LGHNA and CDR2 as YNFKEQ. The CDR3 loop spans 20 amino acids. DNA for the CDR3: TGTGCCAGCAGCCAAGTCCTCACCCAGGGAGATGGGACCGGCACAGATACGCAGTATTTT. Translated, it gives CASSQVLTQGDGTGTDTQYF.

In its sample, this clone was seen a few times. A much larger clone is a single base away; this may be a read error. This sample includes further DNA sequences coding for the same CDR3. The chain's CDR3 is CASSPSSYEQYF. The DNA for the CDR3 is TGTGCCAGCAGCCCGAGCTCCTACGAGCAGTACTTC. The V and J genes are TRBV7-8 and TRBJ2-7, with D unresolved. This CDR3 region has 12 residues. V was trimmed by 5 bases and J by 0 bases, leaving 5 bases between them. The germline CDR1 and CDR2 sequences are SGHVS and FQNEAQ. The full variable domain, rest sourced from reference TRBV7-8 and TRBJ2-7, is GAGVSQSPRYKVAKRGQDVALRCDPISGHVSLFWYQQALGQGPEFLTYFQNEAQLDKSGLPSDRFFAERPEGSVSTLKIQRTQQEDSAVYLCASSPSSYEQYFGPGTRLTVT.

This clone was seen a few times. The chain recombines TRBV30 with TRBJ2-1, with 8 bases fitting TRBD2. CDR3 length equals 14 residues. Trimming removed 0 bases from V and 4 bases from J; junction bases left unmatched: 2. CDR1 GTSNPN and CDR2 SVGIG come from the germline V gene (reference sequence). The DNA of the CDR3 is TGTGCCTGGAGTGTAGCGGGGGTGTACAATGAGCAGTTCTTC. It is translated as CAWSVAGVYNEQFF.

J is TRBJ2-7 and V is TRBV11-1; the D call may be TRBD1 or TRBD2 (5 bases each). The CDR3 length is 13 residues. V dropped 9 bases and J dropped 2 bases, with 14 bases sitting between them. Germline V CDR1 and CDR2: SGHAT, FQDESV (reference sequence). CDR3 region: CASCRDLTYEQYF. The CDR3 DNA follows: TGTGCCAGTTGTCGGGACCTCACCTACGAGCAGTACTTC.